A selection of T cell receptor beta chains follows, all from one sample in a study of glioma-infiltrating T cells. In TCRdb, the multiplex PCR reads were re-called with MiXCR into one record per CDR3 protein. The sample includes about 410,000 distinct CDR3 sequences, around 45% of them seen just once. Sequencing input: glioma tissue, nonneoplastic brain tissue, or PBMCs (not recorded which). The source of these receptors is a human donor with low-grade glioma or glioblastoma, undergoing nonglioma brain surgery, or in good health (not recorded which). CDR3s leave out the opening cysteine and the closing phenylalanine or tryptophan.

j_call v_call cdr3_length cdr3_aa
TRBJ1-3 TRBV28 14 ASSLFGGSSGNTIY
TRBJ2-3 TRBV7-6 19 ASSLAHGLAGEGSGTDTQY
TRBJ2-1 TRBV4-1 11 ASSQGLNQGQF
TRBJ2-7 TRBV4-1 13 ASSQEWTGLDEQY
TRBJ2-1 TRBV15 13 ATSSPGQGGNEQF
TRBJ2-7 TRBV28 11 ASGMLKAYEQY
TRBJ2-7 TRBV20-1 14 SARERGQVIPYEQY
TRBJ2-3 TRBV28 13 ASSWTSDGTDTQY
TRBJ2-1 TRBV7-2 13 ASSLRADPYNEQF
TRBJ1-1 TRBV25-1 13 ASSEPDKGAAEAF
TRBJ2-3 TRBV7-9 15 ASSLVRAAGAYVTQY
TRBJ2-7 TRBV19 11 ASSGQGTYEQY
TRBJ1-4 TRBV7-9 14 ASSLTGGEANEKLF
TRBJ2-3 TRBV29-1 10 SVGEGTNTQY
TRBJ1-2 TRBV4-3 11 ASSQDLSYGYT
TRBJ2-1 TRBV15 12 ATEQGRRYNEQF
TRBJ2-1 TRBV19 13 ASTTGASGYNEQF